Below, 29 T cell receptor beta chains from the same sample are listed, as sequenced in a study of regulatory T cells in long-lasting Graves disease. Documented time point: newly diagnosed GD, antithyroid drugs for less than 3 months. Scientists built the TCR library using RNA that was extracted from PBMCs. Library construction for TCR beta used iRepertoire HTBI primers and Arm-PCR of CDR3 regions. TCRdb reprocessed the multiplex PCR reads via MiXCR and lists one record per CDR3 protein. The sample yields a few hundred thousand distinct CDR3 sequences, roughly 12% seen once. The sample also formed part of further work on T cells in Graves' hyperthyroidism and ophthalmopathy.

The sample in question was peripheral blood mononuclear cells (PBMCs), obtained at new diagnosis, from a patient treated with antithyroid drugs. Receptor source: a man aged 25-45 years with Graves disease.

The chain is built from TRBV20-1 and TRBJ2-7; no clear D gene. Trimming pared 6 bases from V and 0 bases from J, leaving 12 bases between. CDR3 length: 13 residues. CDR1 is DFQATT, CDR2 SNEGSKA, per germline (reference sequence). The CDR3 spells CSALSDTSYEQYF. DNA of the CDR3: TGCAGTGCCCTATCTGACACCTCCTACGAGCAGTACTTC.

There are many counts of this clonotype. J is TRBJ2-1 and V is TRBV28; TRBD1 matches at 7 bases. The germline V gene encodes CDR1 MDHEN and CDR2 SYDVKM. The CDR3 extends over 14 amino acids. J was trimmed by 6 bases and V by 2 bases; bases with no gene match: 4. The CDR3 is CASSLPGQPNEQFF. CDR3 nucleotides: TGTGCCAGCAGTTTACCGGGACAGCCCAATGAGCAGTTCTTC.

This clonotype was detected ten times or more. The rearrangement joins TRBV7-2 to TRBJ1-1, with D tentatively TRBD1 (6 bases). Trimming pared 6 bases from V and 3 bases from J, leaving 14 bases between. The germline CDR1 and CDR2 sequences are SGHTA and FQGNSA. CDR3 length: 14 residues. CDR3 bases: TGTGCCAGCAGGCACGGACAGCGGGACACTGAAGCTTTCTTT. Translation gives CASRHGQRDTEAFF.

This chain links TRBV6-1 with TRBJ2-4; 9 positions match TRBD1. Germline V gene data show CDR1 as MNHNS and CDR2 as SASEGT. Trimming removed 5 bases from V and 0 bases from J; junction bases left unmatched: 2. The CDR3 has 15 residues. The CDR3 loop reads CASSHRGQAKNIQYF. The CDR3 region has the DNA TGTGCCAGCAGTCACAGGGGGCAAGCCAAAAACATTCAGTACTTC.

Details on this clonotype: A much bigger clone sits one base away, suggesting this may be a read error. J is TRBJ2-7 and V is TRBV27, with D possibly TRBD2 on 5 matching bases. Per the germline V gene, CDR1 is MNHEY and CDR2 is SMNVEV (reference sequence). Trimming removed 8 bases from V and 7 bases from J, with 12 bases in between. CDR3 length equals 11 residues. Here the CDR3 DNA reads TGTGCCAGCCGGACTCCCAATGAGCAGTACTTC. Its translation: CASRTPNEQYF.

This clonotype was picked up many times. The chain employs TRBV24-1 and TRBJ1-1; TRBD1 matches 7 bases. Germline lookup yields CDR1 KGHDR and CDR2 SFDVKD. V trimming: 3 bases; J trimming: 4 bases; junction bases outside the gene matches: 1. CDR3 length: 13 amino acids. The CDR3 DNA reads TGTGCCACCAGTGATGGGACAGCCACTGAAGCTTTCTTT. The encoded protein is CATSDGTATEAFF.

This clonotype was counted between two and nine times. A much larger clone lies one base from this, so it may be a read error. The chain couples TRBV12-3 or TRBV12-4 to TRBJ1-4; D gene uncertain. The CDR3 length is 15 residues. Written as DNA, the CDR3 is TGTGCCAGCAGGACCGGGTCTGCAACTAATGAAAAACTGCTTTTT. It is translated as CASRTGSATNEKLLF.

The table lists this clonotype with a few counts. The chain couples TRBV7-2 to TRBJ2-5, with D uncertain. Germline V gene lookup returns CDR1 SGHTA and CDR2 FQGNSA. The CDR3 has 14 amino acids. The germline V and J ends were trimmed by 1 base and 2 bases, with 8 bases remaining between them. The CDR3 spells CASSLVHTQETQYF. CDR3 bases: TGTGCCAGCAGCTTAGTTCACACACAAGAGACCCAGTACTTC.

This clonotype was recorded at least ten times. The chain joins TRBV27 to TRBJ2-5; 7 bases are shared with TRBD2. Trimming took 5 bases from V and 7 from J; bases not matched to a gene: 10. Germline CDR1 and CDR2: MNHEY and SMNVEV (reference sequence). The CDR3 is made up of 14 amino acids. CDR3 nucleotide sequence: TGTGCCAGCAGTAGGGACTACCGCGGGGGGACCCAGTACTTC. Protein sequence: CASSRDYRGGTQYF.

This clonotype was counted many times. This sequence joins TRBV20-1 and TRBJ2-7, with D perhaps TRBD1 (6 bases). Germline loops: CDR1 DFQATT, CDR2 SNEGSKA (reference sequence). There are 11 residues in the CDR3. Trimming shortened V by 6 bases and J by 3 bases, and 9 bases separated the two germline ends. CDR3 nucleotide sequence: TGCAGTGCCACACAGGGCTACGAGCAGTACTTC. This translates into CSATQGYEQYF.

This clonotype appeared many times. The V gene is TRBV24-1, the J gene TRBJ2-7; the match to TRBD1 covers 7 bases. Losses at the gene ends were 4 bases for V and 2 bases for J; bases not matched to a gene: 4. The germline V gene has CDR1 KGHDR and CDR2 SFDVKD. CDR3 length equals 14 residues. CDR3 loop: CATSESGGTYEQYF. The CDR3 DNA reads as TGTGCCACCAGTGAGTCAGGGGGAACCTACGAGCAGTACTTC.

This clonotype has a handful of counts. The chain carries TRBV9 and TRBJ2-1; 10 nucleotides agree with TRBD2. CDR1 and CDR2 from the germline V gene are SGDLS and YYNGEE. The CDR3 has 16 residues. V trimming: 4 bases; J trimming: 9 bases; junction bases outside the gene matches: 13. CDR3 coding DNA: TGTGCCAGCAGCCTCGGGGGAGCGGGAGGGTTCCTTGAGCAGTTCTTC. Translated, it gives CASSLGGAGGFLEQFF.

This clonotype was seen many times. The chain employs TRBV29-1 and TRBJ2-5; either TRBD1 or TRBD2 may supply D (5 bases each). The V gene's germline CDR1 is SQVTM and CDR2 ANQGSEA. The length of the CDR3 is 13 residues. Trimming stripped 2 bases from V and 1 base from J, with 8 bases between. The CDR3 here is CSVERDRQETQYF. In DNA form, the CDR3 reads TGCAGCGTTGAAAGGGACCGCCAAGAGACCCAGTACTTC. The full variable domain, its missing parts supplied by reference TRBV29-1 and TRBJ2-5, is SAVISQKPSRDICQRGTSLTIQCQVDSQVTMMFWYRQQPGQSLTLIATANQGSEATYESGFVIDKFPISRPNLTFSTLTVSNMSPEDSSIYLCSVERDRQETQYFGPGTRLLVL.

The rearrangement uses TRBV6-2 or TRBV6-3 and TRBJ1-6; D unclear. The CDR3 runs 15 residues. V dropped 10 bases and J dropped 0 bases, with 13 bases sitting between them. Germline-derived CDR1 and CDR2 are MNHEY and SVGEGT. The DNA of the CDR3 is TGTGCCACCCATCGTTATAGCTCCTATAATTCACCCCTCCACTTT. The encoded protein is CATHRYSSYNSPLHF.

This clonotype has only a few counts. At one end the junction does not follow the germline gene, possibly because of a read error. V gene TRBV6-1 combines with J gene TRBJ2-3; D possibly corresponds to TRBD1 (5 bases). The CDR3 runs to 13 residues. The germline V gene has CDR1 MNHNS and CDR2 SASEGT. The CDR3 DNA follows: TGCGCAGCGTTAGACCCAGGGAAGGATACGCAGTATTTT. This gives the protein CAALDPGKDTQYF.

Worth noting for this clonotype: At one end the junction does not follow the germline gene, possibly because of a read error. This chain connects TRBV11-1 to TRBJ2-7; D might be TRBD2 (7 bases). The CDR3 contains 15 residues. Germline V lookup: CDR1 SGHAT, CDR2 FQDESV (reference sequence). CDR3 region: CASSQQGSGGGEQYF. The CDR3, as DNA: TGCGCCAGCAGCCAACAGGGTTCTGGGGGGGGAGAGCAGTACTTC.

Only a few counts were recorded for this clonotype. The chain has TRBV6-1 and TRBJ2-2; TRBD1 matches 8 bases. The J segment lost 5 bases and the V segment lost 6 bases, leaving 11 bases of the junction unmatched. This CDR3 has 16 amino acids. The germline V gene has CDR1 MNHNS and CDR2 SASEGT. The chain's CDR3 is CASRVYQGAVTGELFF. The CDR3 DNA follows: TGTGCCAGCAGGGTCTATCAGGGGGCTGTTACCGGGGAGCTGTTTTTT.

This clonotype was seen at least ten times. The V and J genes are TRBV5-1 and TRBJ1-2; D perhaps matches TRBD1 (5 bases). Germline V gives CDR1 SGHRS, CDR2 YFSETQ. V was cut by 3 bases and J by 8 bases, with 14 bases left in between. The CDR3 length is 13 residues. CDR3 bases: TGCGCCAGCAGCTACAGGAGTTACTCGGGCTACACCTTC. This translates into CASSYRSYSGYTF.

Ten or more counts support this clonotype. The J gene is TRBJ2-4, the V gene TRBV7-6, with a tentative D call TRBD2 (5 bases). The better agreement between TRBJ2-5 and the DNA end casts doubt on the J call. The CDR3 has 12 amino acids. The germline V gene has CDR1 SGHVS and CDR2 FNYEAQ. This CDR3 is CASSTDWETQYF. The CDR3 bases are TGTGCCAGCAGCACGGACTGGGAGACCCAGTACTTC.

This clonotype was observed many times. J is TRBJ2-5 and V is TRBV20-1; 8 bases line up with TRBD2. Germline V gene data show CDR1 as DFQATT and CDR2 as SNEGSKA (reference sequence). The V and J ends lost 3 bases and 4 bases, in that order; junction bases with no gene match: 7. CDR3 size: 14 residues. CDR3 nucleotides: TGCAGTGCTAGTAGACTAGCGATCCGAGAGACCCAGTACTTC. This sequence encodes CSASRLAIRETQYF.

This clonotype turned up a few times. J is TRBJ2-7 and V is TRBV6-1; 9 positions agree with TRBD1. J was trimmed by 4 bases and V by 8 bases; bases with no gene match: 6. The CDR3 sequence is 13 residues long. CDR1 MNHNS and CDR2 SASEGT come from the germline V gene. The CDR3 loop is CASGGQGLYEQYF. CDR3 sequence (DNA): TGTGCCAGCGGGGGACAGGGTTTGTACGAGCAGTACTTC.

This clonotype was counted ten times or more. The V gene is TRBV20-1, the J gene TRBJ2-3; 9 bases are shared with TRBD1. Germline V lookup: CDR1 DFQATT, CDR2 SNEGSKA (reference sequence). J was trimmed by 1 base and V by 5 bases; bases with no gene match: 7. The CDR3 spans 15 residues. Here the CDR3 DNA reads TGCAGTGCTGGTTTACAGGGGGCGGGCACAGATACGCAGTATTTT. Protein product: CSAGLQGAGTDTQYF.

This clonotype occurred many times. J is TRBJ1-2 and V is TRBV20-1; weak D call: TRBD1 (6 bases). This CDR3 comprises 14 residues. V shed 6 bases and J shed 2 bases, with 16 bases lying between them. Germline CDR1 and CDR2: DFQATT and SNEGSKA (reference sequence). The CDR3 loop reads CSARGTDTNYGYTF. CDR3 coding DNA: TGCAGTGCGAGGGGGACGGACACCAACTATGGCTACACCTTC.

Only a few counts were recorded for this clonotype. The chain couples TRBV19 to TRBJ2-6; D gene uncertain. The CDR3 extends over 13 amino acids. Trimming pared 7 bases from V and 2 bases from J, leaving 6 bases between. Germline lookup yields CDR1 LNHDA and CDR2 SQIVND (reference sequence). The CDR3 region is CASKVAGANVLTF. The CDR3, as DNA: TGTGCCAGTAAGGTAGCTGGGGCCAACGTCCTGACTTTC. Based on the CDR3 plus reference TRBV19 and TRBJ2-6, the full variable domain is DGGITQSPKYLFRKEGQNVTLSCEQNLNHDAMYWYRQDPGQGLRLIYYSQIVNDFQKGDIAEGYSVSREKKESFPLTVTSAQKNPTAFYLCASKVAGANVLTFGAGSRLTVL.

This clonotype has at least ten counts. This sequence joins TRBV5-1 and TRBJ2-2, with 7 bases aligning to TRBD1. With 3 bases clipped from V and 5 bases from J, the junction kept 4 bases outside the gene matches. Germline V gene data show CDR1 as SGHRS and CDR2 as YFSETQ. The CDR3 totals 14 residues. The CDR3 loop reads CASSYDRATGELFF. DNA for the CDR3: TGCGCCAGCAGCTACGACAGGGCGACCGGGGAGCTGTTTTTT.

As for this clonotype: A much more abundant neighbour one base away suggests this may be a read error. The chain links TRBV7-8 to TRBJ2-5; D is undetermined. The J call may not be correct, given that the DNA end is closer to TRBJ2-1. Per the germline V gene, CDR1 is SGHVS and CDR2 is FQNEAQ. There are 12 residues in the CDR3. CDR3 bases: TGTGCCAGCTTCCGCCTCCAAGAGACCCAGTTCTTC. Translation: CASFRLQETQFF.

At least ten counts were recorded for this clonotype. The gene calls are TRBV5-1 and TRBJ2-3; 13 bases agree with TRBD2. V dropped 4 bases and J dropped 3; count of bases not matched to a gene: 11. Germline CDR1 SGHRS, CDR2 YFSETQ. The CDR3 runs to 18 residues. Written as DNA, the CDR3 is TGCGCCAGCAGCGTATCGGGACTAGCGGGATCCAGGACAGATACGCAGTATTTT. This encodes CASSVSGLAGSRTDTQYF. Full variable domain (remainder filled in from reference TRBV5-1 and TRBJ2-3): KAGVTQTPRYLIKTRGQQVTLSCSPISGHRSVSWYQQTPGQGLQFLFEYFSETQRNKGNFPGRFSGRQFSNSRSEMNVSTLELGDSALYLCASSVSGLAGSRTDTQYFGPGTRLTVL.

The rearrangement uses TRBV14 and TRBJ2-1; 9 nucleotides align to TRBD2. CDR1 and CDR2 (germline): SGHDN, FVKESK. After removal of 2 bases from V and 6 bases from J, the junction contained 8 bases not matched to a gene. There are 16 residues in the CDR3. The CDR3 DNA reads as TGTGCCAGCAGCCAAACCGGGACTAGCCTACGCAATGAGCAGTTCTTC. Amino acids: CASSQTGTSLRNEQFF.

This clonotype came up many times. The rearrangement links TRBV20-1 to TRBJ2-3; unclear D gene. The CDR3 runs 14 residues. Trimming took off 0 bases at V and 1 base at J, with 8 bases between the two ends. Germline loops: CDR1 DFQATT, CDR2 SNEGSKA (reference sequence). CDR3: CSARDKGRTDTQYF. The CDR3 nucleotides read TGCAGTGCTAGAGATAAAGGGCGCACAGATACGCAGTATTTT.